A single sample is the source of the 6 T cell receptor beta chains below, sequenced in a study of Graves' ophthalmopathy and Graves' hyperthyroidism. RNA transcripts provided the template for amplifying TCR beta CDR3 regions. In the first round, RT-PCR was carried out with HTBI primers, and a multiplex PCR formed the second round. TCRdb re-called the multiplex PCR reads with MiXCR, one entry per CDR3 protein. The sample has 900,000 to 1,200,000 distinct CDR3 sequences, around a third seen once. The sequenced sample consisted of peripheral blood or thyroid tissue (not recorded which). The receptors come from an adult man with Graves' hyperthyroidism.

Details on this clonotype: This CDR3 is missing its conserved last phenylalanine or tryptophan, likely due to a read error. The limits of the CDR3 on the DNA are not certain, so only TCRdb's listed CDR3 is given. This chain links TRBV7-2 with TRBJ2-5; the listed D gene, TRBD2, was not tested against the DNA. Germline lookup yields CDR1 SGHTA and CDR2 FQGNSA. The CDR3 adds up to 9 amino acids, both ends counted. The CDR3 sequence: CASSPLREG.

This clonotype was seen a single time. This chain uses TRBV20-1 with TRBJ2-7; weak D call: TRBD1 (6 bases). In germline, CDR1 is DFQATT, CDR2 SNEGSKA (reference sequence). V gave up 0 bases and J gave up 7 bases, with 13 bases separating them. The CDR3 contains 13 residues. The CDR3 DNA reads TGCAGTGCTAGAGAGGGGGCCTCGCGTGAGCAGTACTTC. Residues: CSAREGASREQYF.

In regard to this clonotype: The CDR3 carries no conserved terminal phenylalanine or tryptophan, so it likely arises from a read error. The V and J genes are TRBV12-3 or TRBV12-4 and TRBJ1-6, with D uncertain. V was pared by 6 bases and J by 9 bases, with 15 bases between. This CDR3 has 14 amino acids. The DNA of the CDR3 is TGTGCCAGCAGCCAGTCGTTCGTAGGTTCACCCCTCCACGTT. Its translation: CASSQSFVGSPLHV.

This clonotype was found many times. V is TRBV14 and J is TRBJ2-7; TRBD1 matches at 7 bases. The CDR3 loop spans 13 amino acids. V lost 4 bases, J lost 5 bases, and 5 bases stayed unmatched. Germline CDR1 SGHDN, CDR2 FVKESK. The CDR3 spells CASSLDRAHEQYF. DNA of the CDR3: TGTGCCAGCAGCCTTGACAGGGCCCACGAGCAGTACTTC.

This clonotype was counted ten times or more. The genes are TRBV19 and TRBJ1-1, with no clear D. V was cut by 10 bases and J by 3 bases, with 12 bases left in between. Germline V gene lookup returns CDR1 LNHDA and CDR2 SQIVND (reference sequence). This CDR3 is 12 amino acids long. The CDR3 here is CATSNGYTEAFF. CDR3 DNA: TGTGCCACCTCGAACGGGTACACTGAAGCTTTCTTT. Supplemented by reference TRBV19 and TRBJ1-1, the full variable domain reads DGGITQSPKYLFRKEGQNVTLSCEQNLNHDAMYWYRQDPGQGLRLIYYSQIVNDFQKGDIAEGYSVSREKKESFPLTVTSAQKNPTAFYLCATSNGYTEAFFGQGTRLTVV.

This clonotype has a count of ten or more. This chain links TRBV10-2 with TRBJ1-1; possibly TRBD1 for D (5 bases). Deletions cut 3 bases from V and 3 bases from J, with 8 bases between. The CDR3 is 13 residues long. Germline CDR1 and CDR2: WSHSY and SAAADI. The CDR3 bases are TGCGCCAGCAGTGATGAGGGGTACACTGAAGCTTTCTTT. Translated, it gives CASSDEGYTEAFF.